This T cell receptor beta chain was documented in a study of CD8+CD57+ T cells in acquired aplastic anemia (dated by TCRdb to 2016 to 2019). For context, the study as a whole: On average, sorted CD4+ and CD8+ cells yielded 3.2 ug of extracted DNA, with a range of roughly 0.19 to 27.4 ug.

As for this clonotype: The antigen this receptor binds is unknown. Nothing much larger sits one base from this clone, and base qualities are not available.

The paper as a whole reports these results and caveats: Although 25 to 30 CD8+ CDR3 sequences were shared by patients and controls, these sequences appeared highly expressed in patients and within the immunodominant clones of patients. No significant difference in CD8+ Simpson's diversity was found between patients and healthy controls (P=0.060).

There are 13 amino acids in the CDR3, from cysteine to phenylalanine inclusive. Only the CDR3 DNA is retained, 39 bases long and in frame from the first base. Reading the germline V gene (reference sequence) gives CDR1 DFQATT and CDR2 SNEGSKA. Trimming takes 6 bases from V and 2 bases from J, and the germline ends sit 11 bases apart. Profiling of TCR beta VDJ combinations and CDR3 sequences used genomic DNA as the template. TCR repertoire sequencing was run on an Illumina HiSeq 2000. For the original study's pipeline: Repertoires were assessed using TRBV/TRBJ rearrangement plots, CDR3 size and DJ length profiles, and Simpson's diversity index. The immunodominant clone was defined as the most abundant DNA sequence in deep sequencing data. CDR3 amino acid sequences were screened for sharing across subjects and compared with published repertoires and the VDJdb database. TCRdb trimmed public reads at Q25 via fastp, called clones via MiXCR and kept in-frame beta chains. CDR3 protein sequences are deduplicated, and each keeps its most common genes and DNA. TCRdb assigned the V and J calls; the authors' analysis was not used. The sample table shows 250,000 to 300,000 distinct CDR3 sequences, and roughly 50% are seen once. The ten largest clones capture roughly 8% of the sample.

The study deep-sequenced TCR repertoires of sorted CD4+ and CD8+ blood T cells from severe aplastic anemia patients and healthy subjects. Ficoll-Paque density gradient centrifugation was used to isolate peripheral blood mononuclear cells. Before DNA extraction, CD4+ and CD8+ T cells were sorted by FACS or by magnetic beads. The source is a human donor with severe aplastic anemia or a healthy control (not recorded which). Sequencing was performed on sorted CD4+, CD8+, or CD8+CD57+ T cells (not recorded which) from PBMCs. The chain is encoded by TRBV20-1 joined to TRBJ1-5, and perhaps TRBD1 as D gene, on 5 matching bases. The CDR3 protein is CSALTVGNQPQHF. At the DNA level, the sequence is TGCAGTGCCCTGACAGTTGGCAATCAGCCCCAGCATTTT.